This is a list of T cell receptor beta chains from one sample in a study of T-cell reconstitution after alpha-beta-depleted transplantation in children. TCRdb called the PCR reads again in MiXCR, with one record for every CDR3 protein. The sample yields more than 400,000 distinct CDR3 sequences, roughly an eighth seen once. The sample consisted of PBMCs, mostly from graft donor cells, taken 180 days after TCRalphabeta/CD19-depleted stem cell transplant. All receptors derive from a female patient aged 2-10 years who had a stem cell transplant for aplastic anemia, so the T cells may come from the graft donor. CDR3s include the opening cysteine and the closing phenylalanine or tryptophan. D genes are given only for firm matches. Size is omitted from some rows. Given values are once, few, many or a class for expanded clones.

J	D	size	V	DNA	CDR3
TRBJ1-1	-	-	TRBV12-3/TRBV12-4	TGTGCCAGCAGTTTAGGGACAGTGAAAGCTTTCTTT	CASSLGTVKAFF
TRBJ2-1	-	many	TRBV5-1	TGCGCCAGCAGCTCAGAAAAACTGAATGAGCAGTTCTTC	CASSSEKLNEQFF
TRBJ1-1	-	-	TRBV27	TGTGCCAGCAGTAACATAGGGACTCTAGGGATGAACACTGAAGCTTTCTTT	CASSNIGTLGMNTEAFF
TRBJ2-5	TRBD2	-	TRBV28	TGTGCCAGCAGTTTTCCGGGAGCTCCAGCGGGGGCCCCGTACTTC	CASSFPGAPAGAPYF
TRBJ1-1	-	few	TRBV9	TGTGCCAGCAGCGTCATGGGCCGAGAGACCACTGAAGCTTTCTTT	CASSVMGRETTEAFF
TRBJ1-5	-	few	TRBV4-3	TGCGCCAGCAGCCAAGGGTTTGTTAAGAGCAATCAGCCCCAGCATTTT	CASSQGFVKSNQPQHF
TRBJ1-2	-	many	TRBV4-1	TGCGCCAGCAGCCAGACCGGGACGGAGCTCTATGGCTACACCTTC	CASSQTGTELYGYTF
TRBJ2-7	-	few	TRBV6-5	TGTGCCAGCAGTTACCGGGCCCCTGGGGTTAACGAGCAGTACTTC	CASSYRAPGVNEQYF
TRBJ1-5	TRBD1	few	TRBV27	TGTGCCAGCAGCCTACAGGGGGATGGCTATCAGCCCCAGCATTTT	CASSLQGDGYQPQHF
TRBJ1-5	-	-	TRBV3-1	TGTGCCAGCAGCCCCACCGTCGGGTCTTGGGGCAATCAGCCCCAGCATTTT	CASSPTVGSWGNQPQHF
TRBJ2-7	-	-	TRBV12-3/TRBV12-4	TGTGCCAGCAGTAATCCGGCCTACGAGCAGTACTTC	CASSNPAYEQYF
TRBJ1-1	TRBD1	-	TRBV11-3	TGTGCCAGCAGCTTCCTAAATAGACAGGGTCGAAGGGGGAACACTGAAGCTTTCTTT	CASSFLNRQGRRGNTEAFF
TRBJ1-5	TRBD1	-	TRBV7-2	TGTGCCAGCAGCCCGAGGGACAGCCCGCGGCCCCAGCATTTT	CASSPRDSPRPQHF
TRBJ2-3	TRBD2	many	TRBV20-1	TGCAGTGCCACAAGTACCGGCGCGGGAGGACGGACAGATACGCAGTATTTT	CSATSTGAGGRTDTQYF
TRBJ2-3	-	many	TRBV12-3/TRBV12-4	TGTGCCAGCAGGGGACGAACAGATACGCAGTATTTT	CASRGRTDTQYF
TRBJ1-5	-	-	TRBV12-3/TRBV12-4	TGTGCCAGCAGTTTGCAGGGAGGGAGTCAGCCCCAGCATTTT	CASSLQGGSQPQHF
TRBJ2-1	TRBD1	many	TRBV7-3	TGTGCCAGCAGCCCCGGGACAGGGGCCTACAATGAGCAGTTCTTC	CASSPGTGAYNEQFF
TRBJ1-2	-	-	TRBV28	TGTGCCAGCAGTTTATCTATCCTTGGAGATCTTGCCAGGCCTTACTATGGCTACACCTTC	CASSLSILGDLARPYYGYTF
TRBJ1-4	-	-	TRBV28	TGTGCCAGCAGCCAGGGAGTAGAAGAAAAACTGTTTTTT	CASSQGVEEKLFF
TRBJ2-1	-	-	TRBV20-1	TGCAGTGCTAGAGGTCGGAGTTCCTACAATGAGCAGTTCTTC	CSARGRSSYNEQFF
TRBJ1-5	-	few	TRBV27	TGTGCCAGCAGCCGACAGGCTAGCAATCAGCCCCAGCATTTT	CASSRQASNQPQHF
TRBJ2-3	-	many	TRBV7-2	TGTGCCAGCAGCTCACTTAGCGCCCCAGGGGCAGATACGCAGTATTTT	CASSSLSAPGADTQYF
TRBJ1-5	TRBD1	many	TRBV7-2	TGTGCCAGCAGCTTAGCGGGGACAGGGCGGCATCAGCCCCAGCATTTT	CASSLAGTGRHQPQHF
TRBJ2-3	-	few	TRBV21-1	TGTGCCAGCAGATTGAGGACCGAACTGCAGGGAGATACGCAGTATTTT	CASRLRTELQGDTQYF
TRBJ2-1	TRBD2	-	TRBV20-1	TGCAGTGCTAGTCCGACTAGCGGGAACTACAATGAGCAGTTCTTC	CSASPTSGNYNEQFF
TRBJ1-2	-	many	TRBV21-1	TGTGCCAGCACCGACAGGGAGAATGGCTACACCTTC	CASTDRENGYTF
TRBJ1-1	TRBD1	-	TRBV5-1	TGCGCCAGCAGCTGGACAGGGGGCGGTGAAGCTTTCTTT	CASSWTGGGEAFF
TRBJ2-7	TRBD2	-	TRBV7-2	TGTGCCAGCAGCCCTCGGACTAGCAGAAACTACGAGCAGTACTTC	CASSPRTSRNYEQYF
TRBJ2-6	TRBD1	-	TRBV12-3/TRBV12-4	TGTGCCAGCAGTACCCCGGGACAGGGGGAAGGGGCCAACGTCCTGACTTTC	CASSTPGQGEGANVLTF
TRBJ1-2	-	-	TRBV28	TGTGCCAGCAGTTTTCCGGAGATCTATGGCTACACCTTC	CASSFPEIYGYTF
TRBJ2-7	TRBD2	few	TRBV5-1	TGCGCCAGCCGACTAGCGGGAGGTTGGACGCGTTGGGAGCAGTACTTC	CASRLAGGWTRWEQYF
TRBJ2-1	TRBD2	few	TRBV12-3/TRBV12-4	TGTGCCAGCAGCCCCAGCGGGAGCCCACCAGGATGGTTCTTC	CASSPSGSPPGWFF
TRBJ1-2	TRBD1	few	TRBV7-8	TGTGCCAGCAGCTTTAGCCGGACAGGGAGGGATACCTATGGCTACACCTTC	CASSFSRTGRDTYGYTF
TRBJ2-1	-	-	TRBV24-1	TGTGCCACCAGTGATAAAGGTCTATTGAGGTTGAATGAGCAGTTCTTC	CATSDKGLLRLNEQFF
TRBJ1-1	-	few	TRBV3-1	TGTGCCAGCAGCCAGGTTCCGGGACACGCAGAGCCCATGAACACTGAAGCTTTCTTT	CASSQVPGHAEPMNTEAFF
TRBJ2-5	-	-	TRBV12-3/TRBV12-4	TGTGCCAGTACAGGTGACCAAGAGACCCAGTACTTC	CASTGDQETQYF
TRBJ2-7	TRBD1	few	TRBV20-1	TGCAGTGCTAGAGGTATAGGGGGCACATACGAGCAGTACTTC	CSARGIGGTYEQYF
TRBJ2-1	-	-	TRBV18	TGTGCCAGCTCGCCTTACCGACTAGTTATAAGTACCTACAATGAGCAGTTCTTC	CASSPYRLVISTYNEQFF
TRBJ2-5	-	-	TRBV5-1	TGCGCGACATCCTCCGGGCGTTACCAAGAGACCCAGTACTTC	CATSSGRYQETQYF
TRBJ2-5	-	-	TRBV18	TGTGCCAGCTCACGAGAGGTCCAAGAGACCCAGTACTTC	CASSREVQETQYF
TRBJ1-6	-	few	TRBV27	TGTGCCAGCACGACTTCGTATAATTCACCCCTCCACTTT	CASTTSYNSPLHF
TRBJ2-3	-	many	TRBV2	TGTGCCAGCAGTTCCCCCGATACGCAGTATTTT	CASSSPDTQYF
TRBJ2-5	TRBD1	-	TRBV5-4	TGTGCCAGGGGGGCAGGGGGCTTAAAGACCCAGTACTTC	CARGAGGLKTQYF
TRBJ1-2	-	few	TRBV5-1	TGCGCCAGCAGCTTGGAGGGGCGCAGGGGCTACACCTTC	CASSLEGRRGYTF
TRBJ2-1	TRBD2	few	TRBV6-1	TGTGCCAGCACGGAAGGTAGCGGGAGGGTAAGGATGGAGTTCTTC	CASTEGSGRVRMEFF
TRBJ2-5	TRBD2	many	TRBV11-2	TGTGCCAGCAGCTTATGGGGACTAGCGGGAGTTGGGCGAGAGACCCAGTACTTC	CASSLWGLAGVGRETQYF
TRBJ1-3	-	-	TRBV4-3	TGCGCCAGCAGCCAAACCCCTACAGGGATCGGAAACACCATATATTTT	CASSQTPTGIGNTIYF
TRBJ2-5	-	few	TRBV20-1	TGCAGTGTGGGAGACCAAGAGACCCAGTACTTC	CSVGDQETQYF
TRBJ2-1	TRBD2	few	TRBV5-1	TGCGCCAGCAGCCCCTACCTGGGGTCGATGAGCGGGAGAAGCTACAATGAGCAGTTCTTC	CASSPYLGSMSGRSYNEQFF
TRBJ2-3	-	few	TRBV30	TGTGCCTGGAGTGTGGGGGCTCTCACAGATACGCAGTATTTT	CAWSVGALTDTQYF
TRBJ1-2	-	few	TRBV27	TGTGCCAGCAGCTCGATTGCAGGGCCCGTCTCCTATGGCTACACCTTC	CASSSIAGPVSYGYTF
TRBJ2-1	-	few	TRBV7-9	TGTGCCAGCAGCTTACCCCCCGGGGCTCTAAGGAATGAGCAGTTCTTC	CASSLPPGALRNEQFF
TRBJ1-1	-	many	TRBV29-1	TGCAGCGTTGAAGTATTGTCCGGCCACACTGAAGCTTTCTTT	CSVEVLSGHTEAFF
TRBJ2-7	TRBD2	few	TRBV12-3/TRBV12-4	TGTGCCAGCAGTCCGAGGCCCTTAGCGGGAGGACACGAGCAGTACTTC	CASSPRPLAGGHEQYF
TRBJ2-3	-	few	TRBV6-1	TGTGCCAGCAGTCGGGGGAGGGGGCCTGGCACAGATACGCAGTATTTT	CASSRGRGPGTDTQYF
TRBJ1-4	-	-	TRBV20-1	TGCAGTGTTCAGGGTGGGGTGGCTAATGAAAAACTGTTTTTT	CSVQGGVANEKLFF
TRBJ2-1	TRBD2	once	TRBV4-3	TGCGCCAGCAGCCAAGATTTGACGGGAGGGATTTACAATGAGCAGTTCTTC	CASSQDLTGGIYNEQFF
TRBJ2-2	-	-	TRBV5-1	TGCGCCAGCAGCCAGGACAGCGCCACCGGGGAGCTGTTTTTT	CASSQDSATGELFF
TRBJ2-7	-	few	TRBV12-3/TRBV12-4	TGTGCCAGCAGTTTTCGGACCGGATGGGCTTACGAGCAGTACTTC	CASSFRTGWAYEQYF